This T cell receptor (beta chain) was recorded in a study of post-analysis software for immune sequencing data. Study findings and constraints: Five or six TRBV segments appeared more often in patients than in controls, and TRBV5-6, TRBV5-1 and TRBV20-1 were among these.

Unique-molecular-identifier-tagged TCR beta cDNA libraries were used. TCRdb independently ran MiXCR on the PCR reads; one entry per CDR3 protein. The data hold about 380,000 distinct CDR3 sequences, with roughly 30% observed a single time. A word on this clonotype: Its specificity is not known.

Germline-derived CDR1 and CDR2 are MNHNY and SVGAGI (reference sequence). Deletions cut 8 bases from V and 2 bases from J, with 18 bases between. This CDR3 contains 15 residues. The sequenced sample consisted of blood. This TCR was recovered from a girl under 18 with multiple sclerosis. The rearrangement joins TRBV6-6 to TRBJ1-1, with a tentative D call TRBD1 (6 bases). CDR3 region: CASGRLQGSNTEAFF. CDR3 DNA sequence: TGTGCCAGCGGAAGATTACAGGGCTCAAACACTGAAGCTTTCTTT.